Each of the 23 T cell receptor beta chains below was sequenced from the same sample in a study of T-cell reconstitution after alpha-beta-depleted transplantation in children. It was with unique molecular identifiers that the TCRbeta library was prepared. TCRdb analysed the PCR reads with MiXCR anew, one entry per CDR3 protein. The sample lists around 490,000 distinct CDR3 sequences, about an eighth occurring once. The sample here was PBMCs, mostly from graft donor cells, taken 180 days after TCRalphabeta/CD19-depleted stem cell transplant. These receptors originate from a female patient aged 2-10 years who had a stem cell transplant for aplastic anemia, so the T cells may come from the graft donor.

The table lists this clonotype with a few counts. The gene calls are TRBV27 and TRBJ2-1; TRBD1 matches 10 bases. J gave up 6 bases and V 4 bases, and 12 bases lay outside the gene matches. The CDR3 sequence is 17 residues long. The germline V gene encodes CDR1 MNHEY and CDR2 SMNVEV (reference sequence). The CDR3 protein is CASSSLRPGQGFNEQFF. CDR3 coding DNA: TGTGCCAGCAGTTCGCTGAGACCGGGACAGGGGTTCAATGAGCAGTTCTTC.

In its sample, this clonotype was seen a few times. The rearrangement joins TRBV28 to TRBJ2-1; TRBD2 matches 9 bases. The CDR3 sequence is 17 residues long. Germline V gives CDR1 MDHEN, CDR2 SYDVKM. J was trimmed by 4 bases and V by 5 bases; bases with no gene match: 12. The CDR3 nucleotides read TGTGCCAGCAGTCACCGAGTTAGGACTAGCGAGTACAATGAGCAGTTCTTC. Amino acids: CASSHRVRTSEYNEQFF.

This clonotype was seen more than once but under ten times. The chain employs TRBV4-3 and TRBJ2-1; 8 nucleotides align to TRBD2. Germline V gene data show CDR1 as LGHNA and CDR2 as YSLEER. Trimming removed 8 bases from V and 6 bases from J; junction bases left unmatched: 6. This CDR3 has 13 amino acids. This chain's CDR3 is CASQAGVGNEQFF. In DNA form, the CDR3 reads TGCGCCAGCCAAGCGGGAGTGGGCAATGAGCAGTTCTTC.

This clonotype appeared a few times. The CDR3, as DNA: TGTGCCAGCAGCTCCTCCGGAACCTTGCCAGTGGCAGATACGCAGTATTTT. Protein: CASSSSGTLPVADTQYF. The gene calls are TRBV7-3 and TRBJ2-3; D gene uncertain. The CDR3 covers 17 residues. Germline V lookup: CDR1 SGHTA, CDR2 FQGTGA. The germline V and J ends were trimmed by 4 bases and 4 bases, with 21 bases remaining between them.

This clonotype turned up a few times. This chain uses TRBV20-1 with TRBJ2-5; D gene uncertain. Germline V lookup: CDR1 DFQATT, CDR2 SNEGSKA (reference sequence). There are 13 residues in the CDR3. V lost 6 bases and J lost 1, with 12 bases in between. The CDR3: CSAVFRAQETQYF. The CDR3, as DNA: TGCAGTGCGGTTTTTCGAGCCCAAGAGACCCAGTACTTC.

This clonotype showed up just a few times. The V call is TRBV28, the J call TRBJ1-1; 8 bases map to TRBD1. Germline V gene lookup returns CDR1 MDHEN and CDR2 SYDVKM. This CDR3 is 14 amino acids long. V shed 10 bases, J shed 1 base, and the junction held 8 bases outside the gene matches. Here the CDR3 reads CATLTGAGNTEAFF. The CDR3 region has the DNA TGTGCCACCTTGACAGGGGCTGGGAACACTGAAGCTTTCTTT.

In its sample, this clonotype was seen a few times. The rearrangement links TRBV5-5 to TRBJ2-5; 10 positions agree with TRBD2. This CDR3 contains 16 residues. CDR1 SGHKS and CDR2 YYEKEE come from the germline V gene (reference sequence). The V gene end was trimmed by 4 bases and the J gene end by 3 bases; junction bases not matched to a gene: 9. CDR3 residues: CASSVRAGGPEETQYF. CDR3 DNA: TGTGCCAGCAGCGTGCGAGCGGGAGGGCCGGAAGAGACCCAGTACTTC.

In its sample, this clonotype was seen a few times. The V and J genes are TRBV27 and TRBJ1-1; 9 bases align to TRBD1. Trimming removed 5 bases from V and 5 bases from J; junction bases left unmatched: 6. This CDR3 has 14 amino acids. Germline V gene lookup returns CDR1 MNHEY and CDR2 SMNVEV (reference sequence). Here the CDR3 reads CASSQTGGRTEAFF. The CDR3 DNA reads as TGTGCCAGCAGTCAAACAGGGGGCCGAACTGAAGCTTTCTTT.

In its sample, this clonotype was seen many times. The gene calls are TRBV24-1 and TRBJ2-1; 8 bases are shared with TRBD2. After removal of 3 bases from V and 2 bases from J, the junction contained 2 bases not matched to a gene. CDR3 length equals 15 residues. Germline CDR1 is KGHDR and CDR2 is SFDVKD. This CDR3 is CATSDPGLAYNEQFF. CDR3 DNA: TGTGCCACCAGTGATCCGGGACTAGCCTACAATGAGCAGTTCTTC.

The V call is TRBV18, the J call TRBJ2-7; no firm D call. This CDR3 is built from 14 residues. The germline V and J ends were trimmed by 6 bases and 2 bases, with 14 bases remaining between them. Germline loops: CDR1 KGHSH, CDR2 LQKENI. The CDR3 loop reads CASSHSDGAYEQYV. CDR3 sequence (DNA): TGTGCCAGCTCGCACTCAGACGGAGCCTACGAGCAGTACGTC.

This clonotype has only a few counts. The chain's CDR3 is CASSHLTSETQYF. CDR3 coding DNA: TGCGCCAGCAGCCACTTGACTTCTGAGACCCAGTACTTC. This chain links TRBV4-3 with TRBJ2-5; the D is unclear. The CDR3 loop spans 13 amino acids. Germline assignment: CDR1 LGHNA and CDR2 YSLEER. Trimming removed 3 bases at V and 5 bases at J, with 10 bases between.

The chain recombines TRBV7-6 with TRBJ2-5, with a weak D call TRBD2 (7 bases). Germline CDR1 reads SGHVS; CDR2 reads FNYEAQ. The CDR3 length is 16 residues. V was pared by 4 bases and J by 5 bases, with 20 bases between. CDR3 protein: CASSWGGQPSPETQYF. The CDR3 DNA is TGTGCCAGCAGCTGGGGGGGACAACCGTCCCCTGAGACCCAGTACTTC.

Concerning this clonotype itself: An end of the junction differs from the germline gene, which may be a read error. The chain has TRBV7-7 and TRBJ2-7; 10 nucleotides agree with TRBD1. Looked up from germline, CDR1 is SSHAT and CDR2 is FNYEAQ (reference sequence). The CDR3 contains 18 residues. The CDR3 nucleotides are TGTGCCAGAAGCTTAGCGCTTGCCGGGACAGGGGAGAGCTACGAGCAGTACTTC. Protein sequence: CARSLALAGTGESYEQYF.

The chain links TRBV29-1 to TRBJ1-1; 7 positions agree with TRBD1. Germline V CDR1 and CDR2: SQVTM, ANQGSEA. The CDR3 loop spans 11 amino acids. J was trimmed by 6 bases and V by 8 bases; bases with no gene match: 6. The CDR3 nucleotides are TGCAGCCTGACGCAGGGGGCTGAAGCTTTCTTT. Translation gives CSLTQGAEAFF.

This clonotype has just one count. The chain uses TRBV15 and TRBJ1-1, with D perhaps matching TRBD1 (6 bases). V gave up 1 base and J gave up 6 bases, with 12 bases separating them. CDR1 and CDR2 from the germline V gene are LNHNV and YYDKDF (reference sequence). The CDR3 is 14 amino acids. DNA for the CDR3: TGTGCCACCAGCAGAGCTACAGGGAGTCCTGAAGCTTTCTTT. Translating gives CATSRATGSPEAFF.

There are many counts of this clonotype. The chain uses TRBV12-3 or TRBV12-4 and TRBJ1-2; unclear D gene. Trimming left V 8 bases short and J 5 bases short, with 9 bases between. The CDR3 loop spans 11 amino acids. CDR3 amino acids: CASGLRYGYTF. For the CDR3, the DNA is TGTGCCAGCGGCTTAAGATATGGCTACACCTTC.

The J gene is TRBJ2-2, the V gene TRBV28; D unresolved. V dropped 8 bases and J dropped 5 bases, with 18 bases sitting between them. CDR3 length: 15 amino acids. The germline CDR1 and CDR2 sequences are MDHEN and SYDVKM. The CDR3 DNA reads TGTGCCAGCCTCCCGCCAGCCGGCCGGACCGGGGAGCTGTTTTTT. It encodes CASLPPAGRTGELFF.

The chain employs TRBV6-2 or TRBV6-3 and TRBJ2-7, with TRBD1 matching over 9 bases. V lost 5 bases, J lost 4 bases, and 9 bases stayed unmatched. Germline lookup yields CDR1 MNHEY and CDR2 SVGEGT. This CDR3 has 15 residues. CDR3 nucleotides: TGTGCCAGCAGTCGACTAAGAGACAGGGGGTACGAGCAGTACTTC. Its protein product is CASSRLRDRGYEQYF.

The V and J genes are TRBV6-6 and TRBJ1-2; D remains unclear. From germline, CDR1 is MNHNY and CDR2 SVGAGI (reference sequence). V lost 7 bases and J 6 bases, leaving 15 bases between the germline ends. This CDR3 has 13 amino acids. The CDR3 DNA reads TGTGCCAGCACCGATGGGGTAGGGAATGGCTACACCTTC. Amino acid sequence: CASTDGVGNGYTF.

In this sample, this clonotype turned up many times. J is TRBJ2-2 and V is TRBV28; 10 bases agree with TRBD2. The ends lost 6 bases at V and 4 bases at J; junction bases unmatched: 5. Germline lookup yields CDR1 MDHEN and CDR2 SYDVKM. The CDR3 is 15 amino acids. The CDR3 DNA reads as TGTGCCAGCAGCCAAAGCGGGGGGGTCACCGGGGAGCTGTTTTTT. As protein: CASSQSGGVTGELFF.

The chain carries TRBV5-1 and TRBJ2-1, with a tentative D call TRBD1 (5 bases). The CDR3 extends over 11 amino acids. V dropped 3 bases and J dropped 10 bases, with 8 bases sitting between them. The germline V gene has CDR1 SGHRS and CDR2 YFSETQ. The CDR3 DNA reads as TGCGCCAGCAGCTGGGGCTGGGAGCAGTTCTTC. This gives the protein CASSWGWEQFF.

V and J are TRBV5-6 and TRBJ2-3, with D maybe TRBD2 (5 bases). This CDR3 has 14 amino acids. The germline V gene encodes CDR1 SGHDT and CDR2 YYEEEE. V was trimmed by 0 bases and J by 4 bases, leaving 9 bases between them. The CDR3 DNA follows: TGTGCCAGCAGCTTGGGCCCGAGGGCAGATACGCAGTATTTT. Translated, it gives CASSLGPRADTQYF.

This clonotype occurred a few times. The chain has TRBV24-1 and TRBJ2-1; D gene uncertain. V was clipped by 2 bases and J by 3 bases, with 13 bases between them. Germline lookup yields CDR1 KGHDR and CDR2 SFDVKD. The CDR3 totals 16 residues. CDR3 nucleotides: TGTGCCACCAGTGATTCGTGGATGGCGAGCTACAATGAGCAGTTCTTC. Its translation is CATSDSWMASYNEQFF.